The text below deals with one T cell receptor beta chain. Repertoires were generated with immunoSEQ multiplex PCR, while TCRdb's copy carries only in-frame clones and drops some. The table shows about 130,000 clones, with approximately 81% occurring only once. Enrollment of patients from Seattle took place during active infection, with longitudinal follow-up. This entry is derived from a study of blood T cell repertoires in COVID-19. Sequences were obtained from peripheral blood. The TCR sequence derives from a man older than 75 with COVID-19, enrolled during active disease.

CDR3 DNA: TGTGCCAGCAGCCGTAACGGGGCCAGGGGGACAGATACGCAGTATTTT. Its translation is CASSRNGARGTDTQYF. This chain links TRBV7-2 with TRBJ2-3; 7 nucleotides agree with TRBD1. Germline assignment: CDR1 SGHTA and CDR2 FQGNSA. Trimming at V came to 5 bases and at J to 3 bases, leaving 11 bases not matched to a gene. This CDR3 spans 16 amino acids.